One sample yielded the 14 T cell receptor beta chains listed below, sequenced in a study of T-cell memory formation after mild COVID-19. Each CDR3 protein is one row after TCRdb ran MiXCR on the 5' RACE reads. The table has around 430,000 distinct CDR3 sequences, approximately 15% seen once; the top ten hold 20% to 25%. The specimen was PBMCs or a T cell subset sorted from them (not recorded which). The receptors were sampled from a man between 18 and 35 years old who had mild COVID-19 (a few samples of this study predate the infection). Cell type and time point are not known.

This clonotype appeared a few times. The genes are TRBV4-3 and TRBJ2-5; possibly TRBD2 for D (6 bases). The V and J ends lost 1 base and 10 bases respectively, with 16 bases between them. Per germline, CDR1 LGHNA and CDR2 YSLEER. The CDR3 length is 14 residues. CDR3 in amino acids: CASSQVLGGGSQYF. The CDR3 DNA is TGCGCCAGCAGCCAAGTTCTGGGTGGGGGGAGCCAGTACTTC.

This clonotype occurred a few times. The CDR3 DNA reads as TGTGCCAGCAGCCTAACGACAGGACAAGAGACCCAGTACTTC. Its protein is CASSLTTGQETQYF. The chain couples TRBV4-2 to TRBJ2-5, with D possibly TRBD1 on 6 matching bases. The CDR3 is made up of 14 amino acids. Germline CDR1 LGHNA, CDR2 YNFKEQ. The V and J ends lost 4 bases and 2 bases respectively, with 11 bases between them.

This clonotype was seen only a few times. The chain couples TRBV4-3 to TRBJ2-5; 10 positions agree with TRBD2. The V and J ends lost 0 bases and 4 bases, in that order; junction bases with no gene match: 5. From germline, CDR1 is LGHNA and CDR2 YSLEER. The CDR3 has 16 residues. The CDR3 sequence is CASSQDPSGGGETQYF. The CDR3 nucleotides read TGCGCCAGCAGCCAAGATCCCAGCGGGGGGGGAGAGACCCAGTACTTC.

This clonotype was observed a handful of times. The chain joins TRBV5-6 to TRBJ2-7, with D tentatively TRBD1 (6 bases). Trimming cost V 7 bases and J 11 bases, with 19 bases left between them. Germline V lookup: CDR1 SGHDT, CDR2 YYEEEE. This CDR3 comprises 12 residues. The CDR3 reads CASHESPGAEYF. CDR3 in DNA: TGTGCCAGCCACGAGTCCCCAGGGGCGGAGTACTTC.

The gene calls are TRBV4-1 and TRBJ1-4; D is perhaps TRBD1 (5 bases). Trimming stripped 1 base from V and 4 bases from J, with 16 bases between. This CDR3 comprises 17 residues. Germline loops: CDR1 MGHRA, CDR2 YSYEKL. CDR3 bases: TGCGCCAGCAGCCAAGGCCCTTTTGGTGGGGGTAATGAAAAACTGTTTTTT. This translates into CASSQGPFGGGNEKLFF.

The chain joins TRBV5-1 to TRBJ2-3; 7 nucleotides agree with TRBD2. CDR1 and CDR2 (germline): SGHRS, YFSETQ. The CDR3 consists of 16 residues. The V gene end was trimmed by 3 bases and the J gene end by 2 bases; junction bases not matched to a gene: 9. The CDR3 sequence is CASSSPGAGDTDTQYF. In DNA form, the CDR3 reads TGCGCCAGCAGCTCACCTGGGGCGGGGGACACAGATACGCAGTATTTT.

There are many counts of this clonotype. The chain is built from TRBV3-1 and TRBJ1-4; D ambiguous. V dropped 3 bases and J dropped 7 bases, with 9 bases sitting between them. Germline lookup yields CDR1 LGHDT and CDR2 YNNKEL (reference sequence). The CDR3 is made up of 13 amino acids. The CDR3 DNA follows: TGTGCCAGCAGCCACTTATCGGGTGAAAAACTGTTTTTT. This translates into CASSHLSGEKLFF.

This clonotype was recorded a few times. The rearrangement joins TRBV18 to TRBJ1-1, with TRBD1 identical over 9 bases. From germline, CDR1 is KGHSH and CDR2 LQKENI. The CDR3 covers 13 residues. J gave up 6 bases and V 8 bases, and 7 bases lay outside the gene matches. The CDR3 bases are TGTGCCAGCACCCGGGACAGGGCGGCTGAAGCTTTCTTT. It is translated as CASTRDRAAEAFF.

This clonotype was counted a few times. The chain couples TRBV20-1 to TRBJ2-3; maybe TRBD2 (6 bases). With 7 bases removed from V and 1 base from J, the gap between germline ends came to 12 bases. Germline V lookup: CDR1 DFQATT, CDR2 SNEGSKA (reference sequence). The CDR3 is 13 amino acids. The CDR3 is CSEAKRGTDTQYF. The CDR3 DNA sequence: TGCAGTGAGGCTAAGCGGGGCACAGATACGCAGTATTTT.

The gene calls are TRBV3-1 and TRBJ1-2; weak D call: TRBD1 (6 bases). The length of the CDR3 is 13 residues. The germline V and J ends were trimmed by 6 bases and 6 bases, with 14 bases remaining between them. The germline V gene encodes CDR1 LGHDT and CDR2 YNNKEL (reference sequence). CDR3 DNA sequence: TGTGCCAGCAGAAAACAGGGCCGGGATGGCTACACCTTC. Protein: CASRKQGRDGYTF.

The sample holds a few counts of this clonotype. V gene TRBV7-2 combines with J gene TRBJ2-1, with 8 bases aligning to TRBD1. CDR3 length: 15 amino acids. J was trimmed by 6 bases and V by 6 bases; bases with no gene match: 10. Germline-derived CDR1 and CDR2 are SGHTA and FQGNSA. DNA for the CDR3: TGTGCCAGCAGAAAATCCCAGGGGGCGGGCAATGAGCAGTTCTTC. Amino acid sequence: CASRKSQGAGNEQFF.

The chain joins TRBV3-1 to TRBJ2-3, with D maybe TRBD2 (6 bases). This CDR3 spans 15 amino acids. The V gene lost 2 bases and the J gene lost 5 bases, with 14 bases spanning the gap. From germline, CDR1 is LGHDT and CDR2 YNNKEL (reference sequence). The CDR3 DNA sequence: TGTGCCAGCAGCCAAACGGCGGGGAAGTTAGATACGCAGTATTTT. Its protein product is CASSQTAGKLDTQYF.

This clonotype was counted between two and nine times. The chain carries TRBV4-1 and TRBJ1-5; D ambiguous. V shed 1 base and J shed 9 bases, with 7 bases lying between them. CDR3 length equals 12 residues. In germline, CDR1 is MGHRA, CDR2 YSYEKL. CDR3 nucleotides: TGCGCCAGCAGCCAAGGCATTTGGCCCCAGCATTTT. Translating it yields CASSQGIWPQHF.

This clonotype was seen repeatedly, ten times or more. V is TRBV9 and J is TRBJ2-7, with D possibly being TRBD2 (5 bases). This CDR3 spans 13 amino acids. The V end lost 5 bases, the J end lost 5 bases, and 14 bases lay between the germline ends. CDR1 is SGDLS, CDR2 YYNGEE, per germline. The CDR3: CASSAGSGDEQYF. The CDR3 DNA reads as TGTGCCAGCAGTGCGGGCAGTGGGGACGAGCAGTACTTC.